Given below is one T cell receptor beta chain in context. Its cognate antigen is unknown. This specimen belongs to a study of identical twins. Study results and caveats: Out-of-frame sharing of TCR alpha in monozygotic twins was underestimated by models. Part of the zero-insertion signal could reflect confounding by invariant MAIT and iNKT cells.

Trimming removed 8 bases at V and 5 bases at J, with 11 bases between. CDR1 SQVTM and CDR2 ANQGSEA come from the germline V gene. The CDR3 sequence is 11 residues long. Every donor was a healthy Caucasian. Carrying unique molecular identifiers, the cDNA also gained a universal primer site through template switching. TCRdb reprocessed the 5' RACE reads via MiXCR and lists one record per CDR3 protein. This sample has around 220,000 distinct CDR3 sequences; around 15% occur once, and the top ten carry 7% to 9.5%. V gene TRBV29-1 combines with J gene TRBJ2-3; D is uncertain. This receptor was taken from a woman in her late teens or twenties in good health. Sequencing input: memory (CD45RO+) T cells sorted from blood. The CDR3 protein is CSYSDLDTQYF. As DNA, the CDR3 is TGCAGCTACTCCGACCTAGATACGCAGTATTTT.